The source of this TCR beta chain is a study of blood T cell repertoires in COVID-19 (dated by TCRdb to between 2020 and 2021). Regarding the research as a whole: The collaborator samples originated in the United States, Italy and Spain and spanned the acute and convalescent phases of COVID-19. The material from the prospective study consisted of cDNA or gDNA derived from T cells, B-cell-depleted T cells, or PBMCs. Subjects who had been exposed to COVID-19, were actively infected with it, or had recovered from it provided the deeply sampled blood TCRbeta repertoires that made up the dataset. A freely available public database, intended as a resource for researchers studying the immune response to SARS-CoV-2, is where the repertoires were released. Samples were obtained from the ongoing ImmuneRACE study (first 160 participants) and from 1,254 subjects provided by 6 global collaborators. A de-identified subject ID, COVID-19 status, age in years and sex were almost always included in the sample metadata. HLA class I and class II types, where available, came from metadata supplied by the sample provider rather than from assay-based typing.

Note on this clone: Its antigen is unknown. No base quality information exists; no much larger clone differs at one position.

The V and J ends are trimmed by 0 bases and 4 bases, leaving 7 bases between them. The CDR3 holds 14 amino acids from the cysteine to the phenylalanine. Solely the CDR3 DNA is kept, with 42 bases framed from the first base. Taken from the germline V gene (reference sequence), the CDR1 and CDR2 loops are LGHDT and YNNKEL. TCRbeta CDR3 regions were amplified from genomic DNA by means of the immunoSEQ Assay, a bias-controlled multiplex PCR. As for how the authors treated the data: Nucleated cell counts per sample were estimated from amplification of reference gene primers within the assay. To quantify the absolute abundance of each unique TCRbeta CDR3 rearrangement, sequence reads were collapsed and filtered. For each sample, productive Simpson clonality was calculated as the square root of Simpson's diversity index over productive rearrangements. The table comes from immuneACCESS by way of TCRdb, which keeps in-frame sequences with V and J called. Part of the clones is missing from these tables; in studies checked, under half for an unresolved V gene and the rest for unknown reasons. That table gives V, J and clone size, and the DNA gave D and trimming. This sample is represented by 80,000 to 95,000 clones; about nine tenths of them were singletons. Of the sample, 1.8% is held by the ten largest clones.

Each collaborating institution followed its own protocols to collect whole blood in K2EDTA tubes. Collaborator samples were shipped for TCRbeta analysis as frozen whole blood, isolated PBMCs, or DNA extracted from either sample type. Results the study describes overall, beyond this receptor: The quantity of clinical and demographic metadata differed by source and by participant and was supplied without curation.

The chain is encoded by TRBV3-1 (or the pseudogene TRBV3-2) joined to TRBJ2-1; there is no confident call for the D gene. The sequence was obtained from a human donor with active COVID-19. The donor label of this sample is uncertain. Sequencing was done on a sample of peripheral blood. The DNA is TGTGCCAGCAGCCAAGATAGCTCGTACAATGAGCAGTTCTTC. This sequence encodes CASSQDSSYNEQFF.